The sequence of this TCR beta chain was determined in a study of technical replicates of blood from a few donors. This table comes from immunoSEQ multiplex PCR, and its TCRdb copy is limited to in-frame clones, with some not included. The data show tens of thousands of clones, 95% seen once. The CDR3 extends over 12 amino acids. From germline, CDR1 is LGHNT and CDR2 FRNRAP. The V end lost 7 bases, the J end lost 4 bases, and 10 bases lay between the germline ends. This rearrangement joins TRBV12-5 to TRBJ1-1; no firm D call. Specimen: T cells isolated from PBMCs. The receptor was isolated from a human donor in good health. CDR3 amino acids: CASVGGGTEAFF. CDR3 DNA sequence: TGTGCTAGTGTTGGTGGCGGCACTGAAGCTTTCTTT.